This T cell receptor beta chain was observed in a study of PD-L1 blockade in urothelial cancer. The overall study: Atezolizumab 1,200 mg was given intravenously every 3 weeks, starting 2014. Samples came from 3 weeks, at the second dose, and 6 weeks into treatment.

The CDR3 has 18 amino acids. Germline assignment: CDR1 SGHTA and CDR2 FQGNSA. The J segment lost 6 bases and the V segment lost 4 bases, leaving 14 bases of the junction unmatched. Assay: immunoSEQ multiplex PCR; the TCRdb copy retains only in-frame clones and omits some. The sample has roughly 100,000 clones; 83% are singletons. Time point of the sample: peripheral blood 6 weeks after treatment start. The source material was PBMCs, sampled around atezolizumab (anti-PD-L1) treatment. This TCR derives from a man between 65 and 85 years old with urothelial cancer. The J gene is TRBJ2-5, the V gene TRBV7-2; 13 bases are a match to TRBD2. For the CDR3, the DNA is TGTGCCAGCAGCTCTAGCGGGTCGACTAGCGGGAGGCGGCAGACCCAGTACTTC. It translates to CASSSSGSTSGRRQTQYF.